The count of the clone carrying this T cell receptor beta chain is one. This specimen belongs to a study of graft-versus-host responses after intestinal transplantation. Looking at the study overall: Tacrolimus plus steroids were given to all recipients for about 3 years, preceded by anti-thymocyte globulin induction.

The germline gives CDR1 MNHEY, CDR2 SMNVEV (reference sequence). Trimming took off 0 bases at V and 5 bases at J, with 10 bases between the two ends. This CDR3 spans 14 amino acids. Produced via immunoSEQ multiplex PCR; TCRdb's table is partial and in-frame only. Here the sample spans nearly 20,000 clones, roughly 86% being singletons. The genes are TRBV27 and TRBJ2-5, with D perhaps matching TRBD1 (6 bases). This TCR derives from a human patient who received an intestinal transplant, so some T cells may come from the graft donor. Material: PBMCs, obtained approximately 220 days after intestinal transplant. CDR3 loop: CASSLSHRVETQYF. CDR3 nucleotide sequence: TGTGCCAGCAGTTTATCCCACAGGGTTGAGACCCAGTACTTC.